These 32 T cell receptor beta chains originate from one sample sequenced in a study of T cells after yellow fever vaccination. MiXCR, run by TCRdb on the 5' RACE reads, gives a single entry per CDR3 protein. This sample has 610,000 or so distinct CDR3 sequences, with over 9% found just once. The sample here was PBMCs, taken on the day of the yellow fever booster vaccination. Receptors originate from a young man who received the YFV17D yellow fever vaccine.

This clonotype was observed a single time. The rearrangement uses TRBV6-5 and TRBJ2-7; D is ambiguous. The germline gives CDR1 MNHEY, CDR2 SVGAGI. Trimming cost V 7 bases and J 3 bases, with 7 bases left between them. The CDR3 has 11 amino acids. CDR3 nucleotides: TGTGCCAGCACACAGAACTACGAGCAGTACTTC. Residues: CASTQNYEQYF.

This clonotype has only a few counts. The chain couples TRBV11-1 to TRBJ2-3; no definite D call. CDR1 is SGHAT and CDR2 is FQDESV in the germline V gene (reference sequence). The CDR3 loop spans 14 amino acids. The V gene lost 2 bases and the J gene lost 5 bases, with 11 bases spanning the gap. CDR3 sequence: CASSLPRPQDTQYF. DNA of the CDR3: TGTGCCAGCAGCTTACCCCGACCCCAAGATACGCAGTATTTT.

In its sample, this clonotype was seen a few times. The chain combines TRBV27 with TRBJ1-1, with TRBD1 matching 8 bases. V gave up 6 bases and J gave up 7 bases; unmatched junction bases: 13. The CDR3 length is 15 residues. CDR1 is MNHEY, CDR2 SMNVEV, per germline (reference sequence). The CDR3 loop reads CASSALPDRGVEAFF. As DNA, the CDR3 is TGTGCCAGCAGCGCACTCCCCGACAGGGGTGTTGAAGCTTTCTTT.

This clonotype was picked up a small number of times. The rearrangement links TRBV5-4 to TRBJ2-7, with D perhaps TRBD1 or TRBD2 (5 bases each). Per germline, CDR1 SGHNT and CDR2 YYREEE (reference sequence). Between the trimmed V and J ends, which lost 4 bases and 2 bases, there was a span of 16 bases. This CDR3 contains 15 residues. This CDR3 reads CASSPVGVGAYEQYF. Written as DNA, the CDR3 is TGTGCCAGCAGCCCGGTGGGGGTTGGGGCCTACGAGCAGTACTTC.

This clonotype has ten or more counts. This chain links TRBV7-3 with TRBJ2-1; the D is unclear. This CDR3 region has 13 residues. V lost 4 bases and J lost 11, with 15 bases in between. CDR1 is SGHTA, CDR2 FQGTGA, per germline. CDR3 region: CASSSLALSKQFF. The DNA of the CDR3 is TGTGCCAGCAGCTCCCTCGCCTTAAGCAAGCAGTTCTTC.

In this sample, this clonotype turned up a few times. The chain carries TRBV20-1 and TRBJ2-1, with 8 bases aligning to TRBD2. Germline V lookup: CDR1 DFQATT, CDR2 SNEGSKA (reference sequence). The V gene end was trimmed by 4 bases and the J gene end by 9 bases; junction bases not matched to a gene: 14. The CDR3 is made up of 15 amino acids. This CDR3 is CSANPKAGVSFEQFF. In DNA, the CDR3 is TGCAGTGCTAACCCTAAAGCGGGAGTGTCGTTTGAGCAGTTCTTC.

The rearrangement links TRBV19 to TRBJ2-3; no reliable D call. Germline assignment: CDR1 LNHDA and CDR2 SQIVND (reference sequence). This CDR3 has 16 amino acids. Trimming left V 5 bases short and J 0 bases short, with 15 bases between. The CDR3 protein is CASSSGEHHSTDTQYF. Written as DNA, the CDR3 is TGTGCCAGTAGTTCGGGCGAGCACCACAGCACAGATACGCAGTATTTT.

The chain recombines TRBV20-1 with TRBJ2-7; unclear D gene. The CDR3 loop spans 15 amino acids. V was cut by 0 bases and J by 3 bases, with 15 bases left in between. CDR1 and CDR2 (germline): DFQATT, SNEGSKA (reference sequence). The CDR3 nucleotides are TGCAGTGCTAGAGATTTTTCGAGTAGCAACTACGAGCAGTACTTC. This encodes CSARDFSSSNYEQYF.

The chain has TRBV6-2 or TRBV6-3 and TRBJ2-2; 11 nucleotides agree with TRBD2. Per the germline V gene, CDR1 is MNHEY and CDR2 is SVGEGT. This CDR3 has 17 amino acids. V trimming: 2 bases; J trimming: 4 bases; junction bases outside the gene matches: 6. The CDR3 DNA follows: TGTGCCAGCAGTTACCAACTAGCGGGAGCTTTCACCGGGGAGCTGTTTTTT. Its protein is CASSYQLAGAFTGELFF.

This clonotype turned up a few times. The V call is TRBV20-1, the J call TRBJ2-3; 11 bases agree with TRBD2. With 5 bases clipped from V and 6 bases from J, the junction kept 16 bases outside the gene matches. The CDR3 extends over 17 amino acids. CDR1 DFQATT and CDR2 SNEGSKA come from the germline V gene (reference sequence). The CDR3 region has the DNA TGCAGTGCTCCGAATAGCGCCGGGACTAGCGGTACCGATACGCAGTATTTT. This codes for CSAPNSAGTSGTDTQYF.

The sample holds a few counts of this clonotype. The CDR3: CATSDLISNAYNEQFF. CDR3 nucleotides: TGTGCCACCAGTGATTTGATAAGTAACGCCTACAATGAGCAGTTCTTC. The rearrangement joins TRBV24-1 to TRBJ2-1; no reliable D call. The germline V gene encodes CDR1 KGHDR and CDR2 SFDVKD. V lost 0 bases and J lost 2, with 10 bases in between. There are 16 residues in the CDR3.

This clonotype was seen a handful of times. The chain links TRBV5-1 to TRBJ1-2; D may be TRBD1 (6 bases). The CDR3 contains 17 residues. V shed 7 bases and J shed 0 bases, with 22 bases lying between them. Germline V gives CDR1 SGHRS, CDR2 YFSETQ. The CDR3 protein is CASGRGGTGEANYGYTF. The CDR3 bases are TGCGCCAGCGGCCGAGGGGGAACGGGGGAAGCTAACTATGGCTACACCTTC.

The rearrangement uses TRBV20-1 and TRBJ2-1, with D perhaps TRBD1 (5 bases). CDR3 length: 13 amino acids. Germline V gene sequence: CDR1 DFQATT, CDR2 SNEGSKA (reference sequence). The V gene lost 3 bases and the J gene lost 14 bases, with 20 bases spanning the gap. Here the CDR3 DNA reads TGCAGTGCTAGGGGAACCCTTCAGGGTTTGGAGTTCTTC. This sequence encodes CSARGTLQGLEFF.

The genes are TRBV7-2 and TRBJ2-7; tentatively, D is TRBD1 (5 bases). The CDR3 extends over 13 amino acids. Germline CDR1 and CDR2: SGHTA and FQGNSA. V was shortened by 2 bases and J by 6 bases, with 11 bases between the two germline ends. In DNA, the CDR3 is TGTGCCAGCAGCTTACCGCCTAGGGGCGAGCAGTACTTC. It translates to CASSLPPRGEQYF.

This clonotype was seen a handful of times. In nucleotides, the CDR3 is TGTGCCAGCAGTGTTCTAGCGGGGTACACCGGGGAGCTGTTTTTT. Protein sequence: CASSVLAGYTGELFF. This chain links TRBV25-1 with TRBJ2-2; 9 bases line up with TRBD2. With V trimmed by 4 bases and J by 3 bases, 3 bases remained unmatched. Germline lookup yields CDR1 MGHDK and CDR2 SYGVNS. The CDR3 has 15 residues.

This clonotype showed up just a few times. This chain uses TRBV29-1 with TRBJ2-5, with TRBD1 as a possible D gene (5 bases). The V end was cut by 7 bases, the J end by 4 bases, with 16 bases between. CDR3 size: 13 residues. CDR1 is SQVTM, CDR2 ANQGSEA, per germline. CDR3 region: CSARKGRLETQYF. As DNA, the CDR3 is TGCAGCGCAAGAAAGGGGCGTCTAGAGACCCAGTACTTC.

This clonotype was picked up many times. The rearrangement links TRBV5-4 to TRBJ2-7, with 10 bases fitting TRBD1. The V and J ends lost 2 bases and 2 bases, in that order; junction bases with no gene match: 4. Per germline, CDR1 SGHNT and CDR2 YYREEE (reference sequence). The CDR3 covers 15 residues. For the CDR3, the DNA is TGTGCCAGCAGCTTTGCCGGGACAGGGGCCTACGAGCAGTACTTC. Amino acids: CASSFAGTGAYEQYF.

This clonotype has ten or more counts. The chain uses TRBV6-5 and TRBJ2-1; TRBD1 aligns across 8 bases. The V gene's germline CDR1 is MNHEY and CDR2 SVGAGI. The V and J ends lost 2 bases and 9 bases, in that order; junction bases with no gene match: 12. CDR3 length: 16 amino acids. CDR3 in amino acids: CASSYGPGDRIGEQFF. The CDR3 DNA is TGTGCCAGCAGTTACGGTCCGGGGGACAGGATCGGTGAGCAGTTCTTC.

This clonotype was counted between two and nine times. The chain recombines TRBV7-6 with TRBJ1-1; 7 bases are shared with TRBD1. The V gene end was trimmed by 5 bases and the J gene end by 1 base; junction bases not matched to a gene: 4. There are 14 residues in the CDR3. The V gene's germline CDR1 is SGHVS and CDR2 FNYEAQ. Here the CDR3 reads CASSRRDRNTEAFF. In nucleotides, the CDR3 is TGTGCCAGCAGCCGTCGGGACAGGAACACTGAAGCTTTCTTT.

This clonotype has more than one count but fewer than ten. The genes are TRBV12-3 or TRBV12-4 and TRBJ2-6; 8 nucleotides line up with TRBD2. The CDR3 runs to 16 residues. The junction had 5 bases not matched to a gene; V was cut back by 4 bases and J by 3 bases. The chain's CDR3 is CASSSGGTGGANVLTF. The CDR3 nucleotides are TGTGCCAGCAGTTCGGGGGGGACGGGTGGGGCCAACGTCCTGACTTTC.

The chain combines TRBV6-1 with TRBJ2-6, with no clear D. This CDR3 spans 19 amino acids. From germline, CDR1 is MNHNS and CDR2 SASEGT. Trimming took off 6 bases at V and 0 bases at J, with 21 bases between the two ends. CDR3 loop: CASSPPWGAEISGANVLTF. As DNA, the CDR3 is TGTGCCAGCAGCCCGCCTTGGGGTGCGGAAATCTCTGGGGCCAACGTCCTGACTTTC.

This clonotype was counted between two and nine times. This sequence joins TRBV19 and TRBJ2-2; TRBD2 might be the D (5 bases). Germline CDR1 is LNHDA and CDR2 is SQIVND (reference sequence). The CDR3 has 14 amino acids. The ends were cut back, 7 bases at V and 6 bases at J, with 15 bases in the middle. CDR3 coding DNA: TGTGCCAGTACCACTATAACTAGTTCCGGGGAGCTGTTTTTT. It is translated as CASTTITSSGELFF.

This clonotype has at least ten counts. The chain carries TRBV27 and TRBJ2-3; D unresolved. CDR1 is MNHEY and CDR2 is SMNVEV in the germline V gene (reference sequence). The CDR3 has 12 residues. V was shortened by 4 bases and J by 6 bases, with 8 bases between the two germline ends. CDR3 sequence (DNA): TGTGCCAGCAGTTCCTTGTTGGATACGCAGTATTTT. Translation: CASSSLLDTQYF.

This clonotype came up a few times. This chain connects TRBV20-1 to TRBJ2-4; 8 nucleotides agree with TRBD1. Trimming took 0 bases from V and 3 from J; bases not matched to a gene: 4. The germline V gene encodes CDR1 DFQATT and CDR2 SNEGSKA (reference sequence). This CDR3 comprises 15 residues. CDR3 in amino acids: CSAREGQGGKNIQYF. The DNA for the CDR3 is TGCAGTGCTAGAGAAGGACAGGGAGGCAAAAACATTCAGTACTTC.

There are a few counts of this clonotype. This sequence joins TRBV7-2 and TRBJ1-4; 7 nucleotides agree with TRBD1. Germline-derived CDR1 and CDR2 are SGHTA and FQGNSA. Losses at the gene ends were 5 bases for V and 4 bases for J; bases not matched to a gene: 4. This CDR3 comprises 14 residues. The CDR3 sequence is CASSPTGYNEKLFF. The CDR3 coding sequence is TGTGCCAGCAGCCCGACAGGGTATAATGAAAAACTGTTTTTT.

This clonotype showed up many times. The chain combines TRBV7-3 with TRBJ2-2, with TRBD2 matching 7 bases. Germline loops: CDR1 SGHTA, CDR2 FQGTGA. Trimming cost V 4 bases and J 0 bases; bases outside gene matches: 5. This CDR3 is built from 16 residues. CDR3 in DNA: TGTGCCAGCAGCTCGATTAGCGGGCCGAACACCGGGGAGCTGTTTTTT. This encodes CASSSISGPNTGELFF.

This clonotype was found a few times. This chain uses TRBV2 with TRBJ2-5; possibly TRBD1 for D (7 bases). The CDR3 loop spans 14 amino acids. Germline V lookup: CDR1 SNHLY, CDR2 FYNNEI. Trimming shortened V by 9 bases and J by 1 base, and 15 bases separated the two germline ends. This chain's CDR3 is CASSYQGGQETQYF. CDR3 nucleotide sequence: TGTGCCAGTAGCTACCAGGGGGGCCAAGAGACCCAGTACTTC.

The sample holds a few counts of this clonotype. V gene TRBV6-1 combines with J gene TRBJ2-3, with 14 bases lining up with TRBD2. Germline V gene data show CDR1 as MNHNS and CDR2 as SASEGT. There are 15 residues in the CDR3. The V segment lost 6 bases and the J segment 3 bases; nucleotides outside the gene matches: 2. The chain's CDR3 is CASRGTSGRTDTQYF. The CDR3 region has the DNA TGTGCCAGCAGGGGGACTAGCGGGAGAACAGATACGCAGTATTTT.

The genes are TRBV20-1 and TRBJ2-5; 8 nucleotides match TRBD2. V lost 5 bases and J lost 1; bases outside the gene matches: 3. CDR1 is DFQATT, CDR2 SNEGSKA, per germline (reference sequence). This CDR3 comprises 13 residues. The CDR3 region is CSAYSGIQETQYF. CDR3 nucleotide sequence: TGCAGTGCTTATAGCGGGATCCAAGAGACCCAGTACTTC.

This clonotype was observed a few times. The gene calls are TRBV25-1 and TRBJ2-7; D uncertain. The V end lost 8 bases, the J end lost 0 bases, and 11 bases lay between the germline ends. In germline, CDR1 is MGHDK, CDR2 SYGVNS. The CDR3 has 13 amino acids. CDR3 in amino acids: CASFDDRSYEQYF. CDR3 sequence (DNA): TGTGCCAGCTTCGATGACCGCTCCTACGAGCAGTACTTC.

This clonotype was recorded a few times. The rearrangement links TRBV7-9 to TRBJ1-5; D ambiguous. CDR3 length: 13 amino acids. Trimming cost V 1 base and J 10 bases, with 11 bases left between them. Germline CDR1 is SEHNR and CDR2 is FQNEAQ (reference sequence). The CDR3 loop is CASSLGQISPQHF. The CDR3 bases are TGTGCCAGCAGCTTAGGACAAATCTCACCCCAGCATTTT.

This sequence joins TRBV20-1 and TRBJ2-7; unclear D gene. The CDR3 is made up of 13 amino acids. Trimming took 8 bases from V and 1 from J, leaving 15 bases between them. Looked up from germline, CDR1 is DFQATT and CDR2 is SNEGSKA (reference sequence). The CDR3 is CSPTSVNSYEQYF. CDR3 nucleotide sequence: TGCAGTCCCACCTCGGTCAATTCCTACGAGCAGTACTTC.